Shown below are 22 T cell receptor beta chains from a single sample sequenced in a study of vaccination effects on CD4 cells after COVID-19. The culture ran for roughly ten days before CD4+ T cells were isolated. Two-dose BNT162b2 or mRNA-1273 vaccination was given to participants. These receptors' antigens are unknown. Generated by immunoSEQ multiplex PCR, the TCRdb table keeps only in-frame clones and is missing some. This sample has around 46,000 clones, with 60% to 75% found just once. Sequenced material: CD4+ T cells from PBMCs cultured without peptide, taken after COVID-19 vaccination. The source is a human donor who received a COVID-19 vaccine.

In its sample, this clone was seen a few times. V is TRBV3-1 (or the pseudogene TRBV3-2) and J is TRBJ2-7, with D perhaps matching TRBD2 (5 bases). Germline CDR1 and CDR2: LGHDT and YNNKEL (reference sequence). This CDR3 is built from 15 residues. V was clipped by 1 base and J by 0 bases, with 10 bases between them. The CDR3 DNA reads TGTGCCAGCAGCCAAGGGAAGCGGAGCTCCTACGAGCAGTACTTC. Protein: CASSQGKRSSYEQYF.

This chain joins TRBV18 and TRBJ1-2, with a tentative D call TRBD1 (5 bases). There are 14 residues in the CDR3. V lost 6 bases and J lost 3, with 14 bases in between. The V gene's germline CDR1 is KGHSH and CDR2 LQKENI. CDR3 coding DNA: TGTGCCAGCTCGCGGGGGAAAACCGACTATGGCTACACCTTC. Translating it yields CASSRGKTDYGYTF.

The V and J genes are TRBV5-1 and TRBJ2-2, with D possibly TRBD2 on 5 matching bases. This CDR3 is built from 13 residues. Germline assignment: CDR1 SGHRS and CDR2 YFSETQ. Trimming shortened V by 2 bases and J by 5 bases, and 7 bases separated the two germline ends. CDR3 loop: CASSLSGTGELFF. The DNA of the CDR3 is TGCGCCAGCAGCTTATCGGGGACCGGGGAGCTGTTTTTT.

This chain joins TRBV2 and TRBJ1-2, with D unclear. CDR3 length equals 12 residues. The V end lost 4 bases, the J end lost 2 bases, and 5 bases lay between the germline ends. CDR1 and CDR2 (germline): SNHLY, FYNNEI. In nucleotides, the CDR3 is TGTGCCAGCAGTGGACAAAACTATGGCTACACCTTC. It translates to CASSGQNYGYTF.

The CDR3 region is CASSGDRYNGYTF. The CDR3 DNA reads as TGTGCCAGCAGTGGCGACAGGTATAATGGCTACACCTTC. The V gene is TRBV2, the J gene TRBJ1-2; D perhaps matches TRBD1 (6 bases). The CDR3 consists of 13 residues. V lost 4 bases and J 6 bases, leaving 12 bases between the germline ends. CDR1 SNHLY and CDR2 FYNNEI come from the germline V gene.

The V and J genes are TRBV2 and TRBJ1-5, with TRBD1 identical over 9 bases. This CDR3 contains 16 residues. Germline values: CDR1 SNHLY, CDR2 FYNNEI. V trimming: 2 bases; J trimming: 4 bases; junction bases outside the gene matches: 6. CDR3 DNA: TGTGCCAGCAGTGAATGGCCGGGACAGGGAAATCAGCCCCAGCATTTT. This gives the protein CASSEWPGQGNQPQHF.

The chain is built from TRBV19 and TRBJ2-7; tentatively, D is TRBD2 (5 bases). The V end lost 5 bases, the J end lost 2 bases, and 16 bases lay between the germline ends. Germline V gene sequence: CDR1 LNHDA, CDR2 SQIVND (reference sequence). The CDR3 loop spans 15 amino acids. The CDR3, as DNA: TGTGCCAGTAGTGGGAGCGGAGCCGGTGCCTACGAGCAGTACTTC. Translating it yields CASSGSGAGAYEQYF.

This chain uses TRBV30 with TRBJ1-2; 7 bases are a match to TRBD1. Losses at the gene ends were 6 bases for V and 3 bases for J; bases not matched to a gene: 10. The length of the CDR3 is 14 residues. CDR1 is GTSNPN, CDR2 SVGIG, per germline (reference sequence). The CDR3 loop reads CACPTGTVYYGYTF. CDR3 DNA sequence: TGTGCCTGTCCTACCGGGACAGTTTACTATGGCTACACCTTC. The full variable domain, in which reference TRBV30 and TRBJ1-2 provide the parts outside the CDR3, is SQTIHQWPATLVQPVGSPLSLECTVEGTSNPNLYWYRQAAGRGLQLLFYSVGIGQISSEVPQNLSASRPQDRQFILSSKKLLLSDSGFYLCACPTGTVYYGYTFGSGTRLTVV.

The chain has TRBV6-4 and TRBJ2-1; D call uncertain. Trimming shortened V by 4 bases and J by 8 bases, and 12 bases separated the two germline ends. The CDR3 covers 13 residues. The germline V gene encodes CDR1 MRHNA and CDR2 SNTAGT. The CDR3 nucleotides read TGTGCCAGCAGTGCTAGGTCGCCAGATGAGCAGTTCTTC. Translating gives CASSARSPDEQFF.

The genes are TRBV2 and TRBJ2-7; 11 positions match TRBD1. Trimming at V came to 6 bases and at J to 2 bases, leaving 3 bases not matched to a gene. This CDR3 has 14 amino acids. Per germline, CDR1 SNHLY and CDR2 FYNNEI. CDR3 sequence (DNA): TGTGCCAGCAGGGACAGGGGGCTAACCTACGAGCAGTACTTC. This translates into CASRDRGLTYEQYF.

The genes are TRBV11-1 and TRBJ2-5; maybe TRBD1 (6 bases). V lost 1 base to trimming and J lost 2 bases, with 11 bases between them. The CDR3 is 15 residues long. Germline V gene sequence: CDR1 SGHAT, CDR2 FQDESV (reference sequence). The CDR3 DNA reads TGTGCCAGCAGCTTAGGCGTTGACAGGCAAGAGACCCAGTACTTC. This gives the protein CASSLGVDRQETQYF. Full variable domain (outside the CDR3, taken from reference TRBV11-1 and TRBJ2-5): EAEVAQSPRYKITEKSQAVAFWCDPISGHATLYWYRQILGQGPELLVQFQDESVVDDSQLPKDRFSAERLKGVDSTLKIQPAELGDSAMYLCASSLGVDRQETQYFGPGTRLLVL.

The rearrangement links TRBV29-1 to TRBJ2-7, with D tentatively TRBD1 (6 bases). This CDR3 contains 13 residues. V lost 4 bases and J 7 bases, leaving 17 bases between the germline ends. Germline V lookup: CDR1 SQVTM, CDR2 ANQGSEA. The CDR3 sequence: CSVGSGQGSEQYF. CDR3 coding DNA: TGCAGCGTTGGAAGCGGTCAGGGGTCAGAGCAGTACTTC.

This rearrangement joins TRBV5-1 to TRBJ2-3; no clear D gene. The germline V and J ends were trimmed by 0 bases and 7 bases, with 9 bases remaining between them. CDR1 and CDR2 (germline): SGHRS, YFSETQ. CDR3 length: 13 amino acids. CDR3 sequence: CASSLEYSHTQYF. The CDR3 DNA reads TGCGCCAGCAGCTTGGAGTACTCCCATACGCAGTATTTT.

The table lists this clone with a few counts. The chain recombines TRBV5-1 with TRBJ1-1, with D unresolved. Germline V gives CDR1 SGHRS, CDR2 YFSETQ. This CDR3 region has 14 residues. The ends were cut back, 0 bases at V and 9 bases at J, with 15 bases in the middle. CDR3 loop: CASSLATTEDKAFF. Written as DNA, the CDR3 is TGCGCCAGCAGCTTGGCCACGACGGAAGATAAAGCTTTCTTT.

The V call is TRBV7-9, the J call TRBJ2-7, with D uncertain. CDR3 length: 13 residues. The germline V gene encodes CDR1 SEHNR and CDR2 FQNEAQ (reference sequence). V was clipped by 2 bases and J by 1 base, with 6 bases between them. DNA for the CDR3: TGTGCCAGCAGCTTAATCCCATCCTACGAGCAGTACTTC. Translated, it gives CASSLIPSYEQYF. Based on the CDR3 plus reference TRBV7-9 and TRBJ2-7, the full variable domain is DTGVSQNPRHKITKRGQNVTFRCDPISEHNRLYWYRQTLGQGPEFLTYFQNEAQLEKSRLLSDRFSAERPKGSFSTLEIQRTEQGDSAMYLCASSLIPSYEQYFGPGTRLTVT.

This clone was observed a single time. This CDR3 reads CASRLGHPAYEQYF. As DNA, the CDR3 is TGTGCCAGCCGGTTGGGCCACCCGGCCTACGAGCAGTACTTC. The chain couples TRBV7-4 to TRBJ2-7; D gene unclear. From germline, CDR1 is SGHVT and CDR2 SQSDAQ. The CDR3 is 14 amino acids. Trimming removed 8 bases from V and 2 bases from J, with 16 bases in between.

Concerning this clone itself: The same CDR3 is also encoded by other DNA sequences in this sample. CDR3 bases: TGTGCCAGCAGTTTGGCAGGTCCCTATGGCTACACCTTC. It translates to CASSLAGPYGYTF. V usage is TRBV12-3 or TRBV12-4 and J usage is TRBJ1-2; the D is unclear. The germline V and J ends were trimmed by 3 bases and 4 bases, with 9 bases remaining between them. This CDR3 contains 13 residues.

This sequence joins TRBV24-1 and TRBJ2-3, with D possibly TRBD2 on 5 matching bases. V was cut by 3 bases and J by 5 bases, with 14 bases left in between. The CDR3 spans 15 residues. Per the germline V gene, CDR1 is KGHDR and CDR2 is SFDVKD. CDR3 in DNA: TGTGCCACCAGTGATAAGTGGGAGTCAGGAGATACGCAGTATTTT. It encodes CATSDKWESGDTQYF.

This sequence joins TRBV6-1 and TRBJ1-5; possible D gene TRBD1, 5 bases. Germline assignment: CDR1 MNHNS and CDR2 SASEGT. The CDR3 runs 14 residues. V lost 0 bases, J lost 7 bases, and 10 bases lay in between. The CDR3 sequence is CASSEAQGGQPQHF. The CDR3 nucleotides read TGTGCCAGCAGTGAAGCCCAGGGAGGCCAGCCCCAGCATTTT.

This clone has more than one count but fewer than ten. The genes are TRBV19 and TRBJ1-1, with D uncertain. V gave up 5 bases and J gave up 0 bases, with 7 bases separating them. The CDR3 loop spans 13 amino acids. Germline-derived CDR1 and CDR2 are LNHDA and SQIVND (reference sequence). The CDR3 DNA reads TGTGCCAGTAGTTCGAGCATGAACACTGAAGCTTTCTTT. Translated, it gives CASSSSMNTEAFF.

The chain has TRBV7-6 and TRBJ1-1; the D gene is possibly TRBD1 (5 bases). V shed 8 bases and J shed 3 bases, with 13 bases lying between them. Germline CDR1 reads SGHVS; CDR2 reads FNYEAQ. There are 13 residues in the CDR3. CDR3 coding DNA: TGTGCCAGCGGCGGGGAGGGGTACACTGAAGCTTTCTTT. Its protein is CASGGEGYTEAFF.

V usage is TRBV6-1 and J usage is TRBJ2-3; D may be TRBD2 (5 bases). The V gene's germline CDR1 is MNHNS and CDR2 SASEGT. The V end lost 2 bases, the J end lost 4 bases, and 16 bases lay between the germline ends. The CDR3 contains 16 residues. The DNA for the CDR3 is TGTGCCAGCAGTGAAAGCATGGGAGAAATCGCAGATACGCAGTATTTT. It codes for CASSESMGEIADTQYF.